A single sample gave rise to the 8 T cell receptor beta chains below, sequenced in a study of T cell responses to AZD1222 COVID-19 vaccine. Clones were read by immunoSEQ multiplex PCR, and TCRdb kept only the in-frame ones, dropping some. The sample has 85,000 to 90,000 clones; approximately 85% are singletons. The sample was peripheral blood, taken on day 0 of AZD1222 vaccination. Every receptor here comes from an adult in good health.

CDR3 sequence reads: CASSQSGFVQPQHF. CDR3 nucleotides: TGTGCCAGCAGCCAATCAGGGTTTGTTCAGCCCCAGCATTTT. The rearrangement links TRBV16 to TRBJ1-5; D is ambiguous. With 0 bases removed from V and 6 bases from J, the gap between germline ends came to 9 bases. From germline, CDR1 is KGHSY and CDR2 FQNENV. This CDR3 contains 14 residues.

V gene TRBV29-1 combines with J gene TRBJ1-2; D is possibly TRBD1 (6 bases). V was pared by 3 bases and J by 5 bases, with 19 bases between. CDR3 length: 15 residues. Per the germline V gene, CDR1 is SQVTM and CDR2 is ANQGSEA. This CDR3 reads CSVEPPSGEGYGYTF. DNA of the CDR3: TGCAGCGTTGAGCCTCCGTCAGGGGAGGGTTATGGCTACACCTTC. Complete variable domain (other parts from reference TRBV29-1 and TRBJ1-2): SAVISQKPSRDICQRGTSLTIQCQVDSQVTMMFWYRQQPGQSLTLIATANQGSEATYESGFVIDKFPISRPNLTFSTLTVSNMSPEDSSIYLCSVEPPSGEGYGYTFGSGTRLTVV.

The rearrangement joins TRBV5-1 to TRBJ2-2, with D unresolved. V lost 0 bases and J 6 bases, leaving 6 bases between the germline ends. Germline V gene sequence: CDR1 SGHRS, CDR2 YFSETQ. The CDR3 loop spans 13 amino acids. The DNA of the CDR3 is TGCGCCAGCAGCTTGGCCATAGCCGGGGAGCTGTTTTTT. Translating it yields CASSLAIAGELFF.

The rearrangement links TRBV29-1 to TRBJ1-4; 7 nucleotides align to TRBD1. The J segment lost 6 bases and the V segment lost 4 bases, leaving 5 bases of the junction unmatched. Per germline, CDR1 SQVTM and CDR2 ANQGSEA. CDR3 length: 13 residues. The CDR3 protein is CSVAWTGDEKLFF. CDR3 in DNA: TGCAGCGTTGCCTGGACAGGAGATGAAAAACTGTTTTTT.

This rearrangement joins TRBV5-3 to TRBJ1-1; D is perhaps TRBD1 (5 bases). TRBV5-3 is assigned to the ORF class and has an uncertain function. This CDR3 spans 16 amino acids. Trimming stripped 3 bases from V and 1 base from J, with 16 bases between. CDR3 loop: CARSSPGGESNTEAFF. The CDR3 region has the DNA TGTGCCAGAAGCTCACCCGGGGGGGAATCGAACACTGAAGCTTTCTTT.

This chain connects TRBV27 to TRBJ2-6; 7 bases map to TRBD2. The V segment lost 0 bases and the J segment 0 bases; nucleotides outside the gene matches: 8. The CDR3 spans 19 residues. Germline V gives CDR1 MNHEY, CDR2 SMNVEV (reference sequence). The CDR3 protein is CASSLSYGGWTSGANVLTF. As DNA, the CDR3 is TGTGCCAGCAGTTTATCGTACGGGGGGTGGACCTCTGGGGCCAACGTCCTGACTTTC.

The CDR3 bases are TGTGCCAGCAGCACCGGCCCCGGAACATCTAGCACAGATACGCAGTATTTT. Its translation: CASSTGPGTSSTDTQYF. The genes are TRBV5-4 and TRBJ2-3; no firm D call. V shed 4 bases and J shed 0 bases, with 18 bases lying between them. The CDR3 length is 17 residues. Germline V gene lookup returns CDR1 SGHNT and CDR2 YYREEE (reference sequence).

The chain uses TRBV4-1 and TRBJ2-5; 7 bases fit TRBD1. The junction had 8 bases not matched to a gene; V was cut back by 1 base and J by 3 bases. The CDR3 totals 16 residues. Looked up from germline, CDR1 is MGHRA and CDR2 is YSYEKL. The CDR3: CASSQGQGVTEETQYF. Written as DNA, the CDR3 is TGCGCCAGCAGCCAAGGGCAGGGGGTTACAGAAGAGACCCAGTACTTC.